These 26 T cell receptor beta chains originate from one sample sequenced in a study of T cell responses to AZD1222 COVID-19 vaccine. The table came from immunoSEQ multiplex PCR; TCRdb's copy has only in-frame clones and leaves some out. In the table there are 150,000 or so clones, about 95% of which are singletons. Sample: peripheral blood, taken on day 0 of AZD1222 vaccination. These receptors came from an adult in good health.

The chain uses TRBV29-1 and TRBJ1-1; D is uncertain. Germline lookup yields CDR1 SQVTM and CDR2 ANQGSEA. This CDR3 has 15 residues. V shed 4 bases and J shed 0 bases, with 15 bases lying between them. The CDR3 loop reads CSVGGSGSLNTEAFF. CDR3 nucleotides: TGCAGCGTTGGAGGCAGCGGTAGTCTGAACACTGAAGCTTTCTTT.

CDR3: CASSEIEANYGYTF. The CDR3 DNA reads as TGTGCCAGCAGTGAAATTGAGGCTAACTATGGCTACACCTTC. The chain uses TRBV6-1 and TRBJ1-2; no clear D gene. This CDR3 has 14 residues. Trimming pared 2 bases from V and 0 bases from J, leaving 7 bases between. Germline-derived CDR1 and CDR2 are MNHNS and SASEGT.

The V gene is TRBV27, the J gene TRBJ2-1; D gene uncertain. Germline V CDR1 and CDR2: MNHEY, SMNVEV (reference sequence). Trimming left V 3 bases short and J 10 bases short, with 10 bases between. This CDR3 spans 12 amino acids. CDR3 residues: CASSFAKREQFF. CDR3 bases: TGTGCCAGCAGTTTCGCGAAGAGGGAGCAGTTCTTC.

J is TRBJ1-4 and V is TRBV4-1; possible D gene TRBD1, 5 bases. CDR1 MGHRA and CDR2 YSYEKL come from the germline V gene. Trimming shortened V by 8 bases and J by 0 bases, and 25 bases separated the two germline ends. The CDR3 totals 19 residues. The CDR3 spells CASSLIIPPRQSTNEKLFF. For the CDR3, the DNA is TGCGCCAGCTCCCTGATCATCCCCCCGAGACAGTCAACTAATGAAAAACTGTTTTTT.

The V and J genes are TRBV5-5 and TRBJ2-7; D is unresolved. Germline CDR1 is SGHKS and CDR2 is YYEKEE (reference sequence). The CDR3 runs to 13 residues. Trimming left V 2 bases short and J 0 bases short, with 6 bases between. CDR3 region: CASSLRVSYEQYF. The DNA of the CDR3 is TGTGCCAGCAGCTTAAGGGTCTCCTACGAGCAGTACTTC.

The chain uses TRBV11-2 and TRBJ2-1; 9 positions agree with TRBD2. The germline CDR1 and CDR2 sequences are SGHAT and FQNNGV. With 0 bases clipped from V and 7 bases from J, the junction kept 4 bases outside the gene matches. There are 15 residues in the CDR3. Written as DNA, the CDR3 is TGTGCCAGCAGCTTAGATCGACTAGCGGTAAATGAGCAGTTCTTC. Residues: CASSLDRLAVNEQFF.

V usage is TRBV14 and J usage is TRBJ2-3; no clear D gene. The CDR3 totals 11 residues. The V gene's germline CDR1 is SGHDN and CDR2 FVKESK. The ends were cut back, 6 bases at V and 5 bases at J, with 6 bases in the middle. The CDR3 DNA is TGTGCCAGCAGACAACTAGATACGCAGTATTTT. Translating it yields CASRQLDTQYF. The full variable domain, its missing parts supplied by reference TRBV14 and TRBJ2-3, is EAGVTQFPSHSVIEKGQTVTLRCDPISGHDNLYWYRRVMGKEIKFLLHFVKESKQDESGMPNNRFLAERTGGTYSTLKVQPAELEDSGVYFCASRQLDTQYFGPGTRLTVL.

The rearrangement links TRBV28 to TRBJ1-2, with TRBD1 as a possible D gene (5 bases). Germline CDR1 MDHEN, CDR2 SYDVKM. The V and J ends lost 10 bases and 4 bases respectively, with 13 bases between them. The CDR3 sequence is 12 residues long. The CDR3 region is CAITGGLYGYTF. In nucleotides, the CDR3 is TGTGCCATTACGGGGGGACTCTATGGCTACACCTTC.

There are a few counts of this clone. This rearrangement joins TRBV3-1 (or the pseudogene TRBV3-2) to TRBJ1-2, with D hard to call. Germline V gene data show CDR1 as LGHDT and CDR2 as YNNKEL (reference sequence). The CDR3 contains 14 residues. V was shortened by 4 bases and J by 3 bases, with 12 bases between the two germline ends. The CDR3 DNA sequence: TGTGCCAGCAGCCCGGGAGCAAGAGACTATGGCTACACCTTC. Translating gives CASSPGARDYGYTF.

This sequence joins TRBV28 and TRBJ1-4, with D unclear. The CDR3 consists of 13 residues. CDR1 and CDR2 (germline): MDHEN, SYDVKM. Trimming took 6 bases from V and 4 from J, leaving 9 bases between them. CDR3 sequence: CASRDGYNEKLFF. CDR3 bases: TGTGCCAGCAGAGACGGGTATAATGAAAAACTGTTTTTT.

The chain is built from TRBV2 and TRBJ2-7; D not certain. V lost 6 bases to trimming and J lost 0 bases, with 12 bases between them. This CDR3 has 14 amino acids. Germline V lookup: CDR1 SNHLY, CDR2 FYNNEI. CDR3 amino acids: CASSDDTVSYEQYF. CDR3 DNA: TGTGCCAGCAGCGACGACACAGTCTCCTACGAGCAGTACTTC.

The gene calls are TRBV28 and TRBJ1-1, with no clear D. The V gene's germline CDR1 is MDHEN and CDR2 SYDVKM. CDR3 length: 12 amino acids. V lost 5 bases and J lost 6, with 10 bases in between. The CDR3 region is CASSAPAAEAFF. Written as DNA, the CDR3 is TGTGCCAGCAGTGCTCCAGCAGCTGAAGCTTTCTTT.

For the CDR3, the DNA is TGTGCCAGCAGGGCCCGACAGGGGAGATCGAACACTGAAGCTTTCTTT. This encodes CASRARQGRSNTEAFF. The chain links TRBV9 to TRBJ1-1, with 8 bases that match TRBD1. CDR1 is SGDLS, CDR2 YYNGEE, per germline. This CDR3 has 16 residues. J was trimmed by 1 base and V by 5 bases; bases with no gene match: 10.

The gene calls are TRBV5-5 and TRBJ2-1; D may be TRBD1 or TRBD2 (5 bases each). The length of the CDR3 is 15 residues. Germline V lookup: CDR1 SGHKS, CDR2 YYEKEE (reference sequence). V gave up 4 bases and J gave up 3 bases, with 14 bases separating them. The CDR3 DNA reads TGTGCCAGCAGCGACCGGGACGGAAACTACAATGAGCAGTTCTTC. Its translation is CASSDRDGNYNEQFF.

This rearrangement joins TRBV7-6 to TRBJ2-3; the match to TRBD2 covers 16 bases. V gave up 4 bases and J gave up 0 bases; unmatched junction bases: 1. There are 17 residues in the CDR3. Germline V gene lookup returns CDR1 SGHVS and CDR2 FNYEAQ. CDR3 sequence reads: CASSSGLAGGSTDTQYF. The CDR3 DNA follows: TGTGCCAGCAGCTCGGGACTAGCGGGAGGGAGCACAGATACGCAGTATTTT.

The rearrangement joins TRBV12-3 or TRBV12-4 to TRBJ1-2; TRBD1 matches 7 bases. Unmatched junction bases numbered 3, after V lost 6 bases and J lost 2 bases. This CDR3 is built from 13 residues. CDR3 DNA sequence: TGTGCCAGCAGCGTGACAGGGAACTATGGCTACACCTTC. Its translation: CASSVTGNYGYTF.

The chain combines TRBV3-1 (or the pseudogene TRBV3-2) with TRBJ1-1, with D perhaps TRBD1 (5 bases). Germline values: CDR1 LGHDT, CDR2 YNNKEL (reference sequence). V was clipped by 0 bases and J by 6 bases, with 8 bases between them. The CDR3 sequence is 13 residues long. The CDR3 DNA follows: TGTGCCAGCAGCCAAGATCGACAGTCTGAAGCTTTCTTT. This codes for CASSQDRQSEAFF.

The chain couples TRBV28 to TRBJ2-2; 10 bases align to TRBD2. The CDR3 sequence is 17 residues long. Trimming cost V 0 bases and J 4 bases; bases outside gene matches: 5. Germline assignment: CDR1 MDHEN and CDR2 SYDVKM. Here the CDR3 reads CASSLWGTSASTGELFF. In nucleotides, the CDR3 is TGTGCCAGCAGTTTATGGGGGACTAGCGCCTCCACCGGGGAGCTGTTTTTT.

This sequence joins TRBV29-1 and TRBJ2-1; D uncertain. The CDR3 is made up of 11 amino acids. The V gene's germline CDR1 is SQVTM and CDR2 ANQGSEA. Trimming shortened V by 6 bases and J by 6 bases, and 9 bases separated the two germline ends. CDR3 DNA sequence: TGCAGCGTCTCACAGCGCAATGAGCAGTTCTTC. This translates into CSVSQRNEQFF.

The V and J genes are TRBV12-5 and TRBJ1-1, with D unresolved. The germline CDR1 and CDR2 sequences are LGHNT and FRNRAP. The length of the CDR3 is 13 residues. Deletions cut 6 bases from V and 3 bases from J, with 11 bases between. In DNA, the CDR3 is TGTGCTAGTGGGGGATCAGGCGACACTGAAGCTTTCTTT. Protein sequence: CASGGSGDTEAFF.

The CDR3 protein is CASSSGQISSYNSPLHF. DNA of the CDR3: TGTGCCAGCAGCTCCGGACAGATTAGCTCCTATAATTCACCCCTCCACTTT. The gene calls are TRBV7-9 and TRBJ1-6, with D perhaps matching TRBD1 (6 bases). Between the trimmed V and J ends, which lost 4 bases and 0 bases, there was a span of 13 bases. The length of the CDR3 is 17 residues. Per the germline V gene, CDR1 is SEHNR and CDR2 is FQNEAQ (reference sequence).

V gene TRBV19 combines with J gene TRBJ1-5; no clear D. V lost 6 bases and J lost 2, with 11 bases in between. Per germline, CDR1 LNHDA and CDR2 SQIVND (reference sequence). CDR3 size: 14 residues. CDR3 nucleotide sequence: TGTGCCAGTAGCCCCCACGGGGGCAATCAGCCCCAGCATTTT. Translating gives CASSPHGGNQPQHF.

The chain couples TRBV5-1 to TRBJ2-7; weak D call: TRBD1 (5 bases). Deletions cut 0 bases from V and 2 bases from J, with 18 bases between. CDR3 length equals 17 residues. The germline CDR1 and CDR2 sequences are SGHRS and YFSETQ. The CDR3 loop reads CASSLDWGRGLPYEQYF. The CDR3 nucleotides are TGCGCCAGCAGCTTGGACTGGGGAAGGGGATTACCCTACGAGCAGTACTTC. The whole variable domain, remainder taken from reference TRBV5-1 and TRBJ2-7, is KAGVTQTPRYLIKTRGQQVTLSCSPISGHRSVSWYQQTPGQGLQFLFEYFSETQRNKGNFPGRFSGRQFSNSRSEMNVSTLELGDSALYLCASSLDWGRGLPYEQYFGPGTRLTVT.

This rearrangement joins TRBV2 to TRBJ1-2; D gene ambiguous. Germline V gene data show CDR1 as SNHLY and CDR2 as FYNNEI. Trimming cost V 7 bases and J 4 bases, with 10 bases left between them. This CDR3 has 12 residues. This chain's CDR3 is CASKGRSYGYTF. The DNA for the CDR3 is TGTGCCAGCAAAGGGAGATCCTATGGCTACACCTTC. The variable domain in full, with the rest retrieved from reference TRBV2 and TRBJ1-2, is EPEVTQTPSHQVTQMGQEVILRCVPISNHLYFYWYRQILGQKVEFLVSFYNNEISEKSEIFDDQFSVERPDGSNFTLKIRSTKLEDSAMYFCASKGRSYGYTFGSGTRLTVV.

The J gene is TRBJ2-1, the V gene TRBV3-1 (or the pseudogene TRBV3-2); D gene ambiguous. V was cut by 7 bases and J by 9 bases, with 13 bases left in between. Germline assignment: CDR1 LGHDT and CDR2 YNNKEL (reference sequence). This CDR3 region has 12 residues. The CDR3 here is CASTDSYAEQFF. The CDR3 region has the DNA TGTGCCAGCACCGACTCGTACGCTGAGCAGTTCTTC.

V gene TRBV29-1 combines with J gene TRBJ1-1, with a tentative D call TRBD1 (5 bases). The germline V and J ends were trimmed by 6 bases and 0 bases, with 8 bases remaining between them. CDR1 and CDR2 (germline): SQVTM, ANQGSEA. The CDR3 covers 12 residues. The CDR3 is CSVLTVNTEAFF. Written as DNA, the CDR3 is TGCAGCGTACTGACAGTGAACACTGAAGCTTTCTTT.